Following are 14 T cell receptor beta chains from one sample sequenced in a study of somatic mutations in cytotoxic T cells in rheumatoid arthritis. Libraries were prepared by immunoSEQ multiplex PCR; TCRdb keeps only in-frame clonotypes and omits some of them. The sample shows about 4,200 clones, roughly two thirds of them seen only once. Sequenced input: CD8+ T cells sorted from blood. These TCRs come from an adult with rheumatoid arthritis.

This clone was detected a few times. The V and J genes are TRBV7-2 and TRBJ2-7, with D uncertain. Deletions cut 6 bases from V and 0 bases from J, with 12 bases between. The V gene's germline CDR1 is SGHTA and CDR2 FQGNSA. The CDR3 is 14 residues long. The CDR3 loop is CASRASASSYEQYF. The CDR3, as DNA: TGTGCCAGCAGGGCGAGCGCTTCCTCCTACGAGCAGTACTTC.

The chain links TRBV9 to TRBJ1-1; D gene ambiguous. This CDR3 has 12 residues. The germline V gene encodes CDR1 SGDLS and CDR2 YYNGEE. Trimming shortened V by 6 bases and J by 0 bases, and 6 bases separated the two germline ends. The CDR3 coding sequence is TGTGCCAGCACCGGGTTGAACACTGAAGCTTTCTTT. Protein product: CASTGLNTEAFF.

For this clone: Mismatch with germline at one junction end may stem from a read error. The gene calls are TRBV7-8 and TRBJ2-5; unclear D gene. The V gene's germline CDR1 is SGHVS and CDR2 FQNEAQ. There are 15 residues in the CDR3. The DNA for the CDR3 is TGCGCCAGCAGCCCCGAAGAATCCCCGCGGGAGACCCAGTACTTC. It specifies CASSPEESPRETQYF.

The chain employs TRBV7-2 and TRBJ2-7, with D hard to call. V lost 0 bases and J lost 2, with 14 bases in between. The CDR3 runs to 16 residues. CDR1 is SGHTA and CDR2 is FQGNSA in the germline V gene. In nucleotides, the CDR3 is TGTGCCAGCAGCTTAGCCAAGGGCAGGTACCCCTACGAGCAGTACTTC. Protein: CASSLAKGRYPYEQYF.

This chain uses TRBV5-1 with TRBJ2-7; either TRBD1 or TRBD2 may fit D (6 bases each). Germline V gene sequence: CDR1 SGHRS, CDR2 YFSETQ. With 4 bases removed from V and 2 bases from J, the gap between germline ends came to 16 bases. The CDR3 has 15 residues. The CDR3 nucleotides read TGCGCCAGCAGCGTCCCAACAGGGACTGCCTACGAGCAGTACTTC. Amino acids: CASSVPTGTAYEQYF.

This chain uses TRBV19 with TRBJ1-6; no clear D gene. V gave up 0 bases and J gave up 0 bases, with 6 bases separating them. The CDR3 is 16 amino acids. The germline V gene has CDR1 LNHDA and CDR2 SQIVND (reference sequence). This CDR3 reads CASSIEESSYNSPLHF. CDR3 in DNA: TGTGCCAGTAGTATAGAGGAGAGCTCCTATAATTCACCCCTCCACTTT. Combining the CDR3 with reference TRBV19 and TRBJ1-6 gives the whole variable domain DGGITQSPKYLFRKEGQNVTLSCEQNLNHDAMYWYRQDPGQGLRLIYYSQIVNDFQKGDIAEGYSVSREKKESFPLTVTSAQKNPTAFYLCASSIEESSYNSPLHFGNGTRLTVT.

V and J are TRBV5-4 and TRBJ2-2; D not resolved. The CDR3 totals 15 residues. The germline gives CDR1 SGHNT, CDR2 YYREEE (reference sequence). Trimming removed 2 bases from V and 1 base from J, with 9 bases in between. Here the CDR3 reads CASSFYPVNTGELFF. The CDR3 DNA reads as TGTGCCAGCAGCTTTTATCCGGTGAACACCGGGGAGCTGTTTTTT.

V and J are TRBV6-4 and TRBJ2-3; 7 bases agree with TRBD2. V was clipped by 2 bases and J by 8 bases; unmatched bases: 7. Germline-derived CDR1 and CDR2 are MRHNA and SNTAGT. This CDR3 region has 14 residues. CDR3 sequence: CASSDGLAAATQYF. The CDR3 DNA is TGTGCCAGCAGTGACGGGCTAGCGGCGGCTACGCAGTATTTT.

The chain is built from TRBV7-9 and TRBJ2-1; the D gene is possibly TRBD1 (5 bases). Looked up from germline, CDR1 is SEHNR and CDR2 is FQNEAQ (reference sequence). V was shortened by 3 bases and J by 5 bases, with 17 bases between the two germline ends. The CDR3 contains 16 residues. CDR3 amino acids: CASSFEGVLPNNEQFF. The CDR3 coding sequence is TGTGCCAGCAGCTTTGAAGGGGTTCTACCCAACAATGAGCAGTTCTTC.

The count of this clone is one. The chain uses TRBV6-5 and TRBJ2-1, with TRBD2 matching 11 bases. Trimming cost V 6 bases and J 4 bases; bases outside gene matches: 5. There are 15 residues in the CDR3. Germline assignment: CDR1 MNHEY and CDR2 SVGAGI. The DNA for the CDR3 is TGTGCCAGCAGGCCGCTAGCGGGGGGATACAATGAGCAGTTCTTC. It encodes CASRPLAGGYNEQFF.

The rearrangement links TRBV25-1 to TRBJ1-1, with a weak D call TRBD1 (6 bases). Trimming removed 8 bases at V and 7 bases at J, with 14 bases between. CDR3 length equals 12 residues. The germline V gene has CDR1 MGHDK and CDR2 SYGVNS. CDR3 sequence: CASASGAGEAFF. CDR3 nucleotide sequence: TGTGCCAGCGCCTCGGGGGCAGGTGAAGCTTTCTTT.

This chain uses TRBV7-2 with TRBJ2-3; D unresolved. V lost 7 bases to trimming and J lost 0 bases, with 14 bases between them. This CDR3 comprises 15 residues. The germline gives CDR1 SGHTA, CDR2 FQGNSA. As DNA, the CDR3 is TGTGCCAGCACCAAGTCGTTCACTAGCACAGATACGCAGTATTTT. It specifies CASTKSFTSTDTQYF.

This clone was observed a few times. The V call is TRBV9, the J call TRBJ2-7; D is possibly TRBD2 (5 bases). The V end was cut by 1 base, the J end by 7 bases, with 12 bases between. CDR1 and CDR2 from the germline V gene are SGDLS and YYNGEE. CDR3 length: 13 amino acids. CDR3 protein: CASSVNGEREQYF. For the CDR3, the DNA is TGTGCCAGCAGCGTAAACGGGGAGCGGGAGCAGTACTTC.

The chain couples TRBV9 to TRBJ2-1; D might be TRBD1 (5 bases). Germline V gene sequence: CDR1 SGDLS, CDR2 YYNGEE. CDR3 size: 13 residues. V was pared by 1 base and J by 5 bases, with 7 bases between. CDR3 nucleotides: TGTGCCAGCAGCGTACCCAGGGACAATGAGCAGTTCTTC. Its protein product is CASSVPRDNEQFF.